This is a list of T cell receptor beta chains from one sample in a study of CD8+CD57+ T cells in acquired aplastic anemia. TCRdb reprocessed the reads with MiXCR, giving one entry per CDR3 protein. The data hold approximately 170,000 distinct CDR3 sequences, with less than 60% observed a single time. Sequenced material: sorted CD4+, CD8+, or CD8+CD57+ T cells (not recorded which) from PBMCs. The receptors were gathered from a human donor with aplastic anemia. Both conserved end residues are part of each CDR3. A D gene is named only where the DNA matches it firmly. Not all rows give a size; the values are once, few, many and, for expanded clones, a class.

V gene,clone size,D gene,J gene,CDR3 protein,CDR3 DNA
TRBV7-3,many,NA,TRBJ2-7,CASSSQGGHPGGLYF,TGTGCCAGCAGCTCCCAGGGGGGGCACCCTGGAGGGCTGTACTTC
TRBV7-3,NA,TRBD1,TRBJ2-5,CASSPRSRDRGRGETQYF,TGTGCCAGCAGCCCACGAAGCCGGGACAGGGGGCGAGGAGAGACCCAGTACTTC
TRBV10-2,NA,NA,TRBJ2-7,CASSELRGGIEQYF,TGCGCCAGCAGTGAATTAAGGGGGGGCATCGAGCAGTACTTC
TRBV6-1,many,NA,TRBJ1-2,CASSEVEGSGYTF,TGTGCCAGCAGTGAGGTAGAGGGGAGCGGCTACACCTTC
TRBV7-2,NA,NA,TRBJ2-3,CASSLGAATDTQYF,TGTGCCAGCAGCTTAGGCGCGGCCACAGATACGCAGTATTTT
TRBV20-1,NA,TRBD2,TRBJ2-3,CSARLAGATDTQYF,TGCAGTGCTAGACTAGCGGGGGCCACAGATACGCAGTATTTT
TRBV2,NA,NA,TRBJ2-7,CASSVWAREQYF,TGTGCCAGCAGTGTATGGGCGAGGGAGCAGTACTTC
TRBV18,many,NA,TRBJ1-2,CASSPGVGSYGYTF,TGTGCCAGCTCACCAGGTGTCGGGAGCTATGGCTACACCTTC
TRBV10-2,NA,TRBD1,TRBJ1-2,CASMGHGQGTSYTF,TGCGCCAGTATGGGCCATGGACAGGGGACGAGCTACACCTTC
TRBV19,NA,TRBD1,TRBJ1-6,CASSSTGATPLHF,TGTGCCAGTAGTAGTACAGGGGCGACACCCCTCCACTTT
TRBV4-1,many,TRBD2,TRBJ2-1,CASSFRTSRDNEQFF,TGCGCCAGCAGCTTCCGGACTAGCCGAGACAATGAGCAGTTCTTC
TRBV9,NA,NA,TRBJ1-6,CASSVDWQGYNSPLHF,TGTGCCAGCAGCGTAGATTGGCAGGGCTATAATTCACCCCTCCACTTT
TRBV19,NA,NA,TRBJ1-2,CASTPTPGADRYGYTF,TGTGCCAGTACCCCAACCCCAGGGGCCGACCGCTATGGCTACACCTTC
TRBV19,many,NA,TRBJ1-1,CASSTIGDNEAFF,TGTGCCAGTAGTACCATAGGGGATAATGAAGCTTTCTTT
TRBV25-1,NA,NA,TRBJ2-1,CASSSYGGAASNERFF,TGTGCCAGCAGCTCATACGGCGGGGCCGCGTCCAATGAGCGGTTCTTC
TRBV2,NA,NA,TRBJ2-1,CASSESLVSYNEQFF,TGTGCCAGCAGTGAAAGTCTAGTCTCCTACAATGAGCAGTTCTTC
TRBV20-1,many,NA,TRBJ2-5,CSASRAGTQETQYF,TGCAGTGCTAGTCGGGCGGGGACCCAAGAGACCCAGTACTTC
TRBV5-4,NA,NA,TRBJ2-5,CANSLGGQDGTQYF,TGTGCCAACAGCTTGGGTGGGCAGGACGGGACCCAGTACTTC
TRBV6-1,many,NA,TRBJ2-2,CASVRRGTGELFF,TGTGCCAGCGTGAGGAGGGGCACCGGGGAGCTGTTTTTT
TRBV18,few,NA,TRBJ1-2,CASSPRERGDGYTF,TGTGCCAGCTCACCACGTGAGAGGGGAGATGGCTACACCTTC
TRBV4-3,many,NA,TRBJ1-1,CASSLLGRTEAFF,TGCGCCAGCAGCCTCCTGGGCAGGACTGAAGCTTTCTTT
TRBV7-9,many,NA,TRBJ1-2,CASSVRDAGYTF,TGTGCCAGCAGCGTACGGGACGCTGGCTACACCTTC
TRBV2,NA,NA,TRBJ2-1,CASSESRGWEEQFF,TGTGCCAGCAGTGAATCACGGGGGTGGGAAGAGCAGTTCTTC
TRBV11-1,NA,TRBD2,TRBJ2-1,CASRDSVAGSNEQFF,TGTGCCAGCAGGGATTCGGTAGCGGGGAGCAATGAGCAGTTCTTC
TRBV11-2,NA,TRBD1,TRBJ2-1,CASSLGQGPYNEQFF,TGTGCCAGCAGCTTGGGACAGGGGCCCTACAATGAGCAGTTCTTC
TRBV19,NA,TRBD1,TRBJ1-4,CATKLTGVEKLFF,TGTGCCACCAAACTGACAGGGGTTGAAAAACTGTTTTTT
TRBV20-1,NA,TRBD2,TRBJ2-1,CSARTSGRNEQFF,TGCAGTGCTAGAACTAGCGGGCGAAATGAGCAGTTCTTC
TRBV4-1,many,TRBD1,TRBJ1-1,CASSHGQGLNTEAFF,TGCGCCAGCAGCCACGGACAGGGGTTGAACACTGAAGCTTTCTTT
TRBV6-2/TRBV6-3,NA,NA,TRBJ2-5,CASSYSKGPGVAETQYF,TGTGCCAGCAGTTACTCGAAAGGGCCCGGGGTGGCAGAGACCCAGTACTTC
TRBV10-3,NA,NA,TRBJ2-7,CATTRGRGAIEQYF,TGTGCCACCACAAGAGGACGCGGAGCGATCGAGCAGTACTTC
TRBV10-3,NA,TRBD1,TRBJ1-6,CAIRQGVDNSPLHF,TGTGCCATCCGACAGGGGGTCGATAATTCACCCCTCCACTTT
TRBV4-1,NA,NA,TRBJ2-7,CASSRDTDFYEQYF,TGCGCCAGCAGCAGAGACACGGACTTCTACGAGCAGTACTTC
TRBV29-1,NA,NA,TRBJ1-5,CSAPLQGLETQHF,TGCAGCGCGCCACTCCAGGGGCTCGAGACCCAGCATTTT
TRBV28,few,TRBD1,TRBJ1-1,CASSSDRGRGDTEAFF,TGTGCCAGCAGTTCCGACAGGGGGCGAGGGGACACTGAAGCTTTCTTT
TRBV29-1,many,TRBD1,TRBJ1-3,CSVDGTASGNTIYF,TGCAGCGTTGATGGGACAGCCTCTGGAAACACCATATATTTT
TRBV25-1,NA,TRBD1,TRBJ1-6,CASSPPTGVGSPLHF,TGTGCCAGCAGTCCCCCCACAGGGGTTGGTTCACCCCTCCACTTT
TRBV7-2,few,NA,TRBJ1-5,CASSLRAGGNQPQHF,TGTGCCAGCAGCTTGCGAGCGGGGGGCAATCAGCCCCAGCATTTT
TRBV7-2,NA,NA,TRBJ1-1,CANTRENTEAFF,TGTGCCAACACCAGAGAGAACACTGAAGCTTTCTTT
TRBV20-1,NA,NA,TRBJ1-6,CSARDVARVGSSPPHF,TGCAGTGCTAGAGACGTTGCCAGGGTTGGTAGTTCACCCCCCCACTTT
TRBV4-2,many,NA,TRBJ1-4,CASSQYDEKLFF,TGTGCCAGCAGCCAATACGACGAAAAACTGTTTTTT
TRBV2,NA,NA,TRBJ1-2,CASRNSLMGYTF,TGTGCCAGCAGAAACAGTCTCATGGGCTACACCTTC
TRBV20-1,NA,NA,TRBJ2-7,CSATGGLAEQYF,TGCAGTGCTACGGGTGGGTTGGCCGAGCAGTACTTC
TRBV24-1,NA,TRBD1,TRBJ1-6,CATSSQGAESPLHF,TGTGCCACCAGTAGTCAGGGGGCCGAATCACCCCTCCACTTT
TRBV7-2,NA,NA,TRBJ1-2,CASSLDATYGYTF,TGTGCCAGCAGCTTAGACGCGACTTATGGCTACACCTTC
TRBV25-1,NA,NA,TRBJ2-7,CATKSIADAYEQYF,TGTGCGACAAAGTCGATAGCGGATGCCTACGAGCAGTACTTC
TRBV24-1,NA,NA,TRBJ1-5,CATSTKRSNQPQRF,TGTGCCACCAGTACAAAAAGGAGCAATCAGCCCCAGCGTTTT
TRBV7-9,NA,NA,TRBJ1-2,CASSLVRGGNGYTF,TGTGCCAGCAGCTTAGTCAGGGGAGGAAATGGCTACACCTTC
TRBV20-1,many,TRBD1,TRBJ1-5,CSASSPDRGSDPQHF,TGCAGTGCTAGTTCCCCGGACAGGGGGAGTGATCCCCAGCATTTT
TRBV10-1,once,NA,TRBJ2-7,CASSPEAGTPEQYF,TGCGCCAGCAGCCCGGAAGCCGGGACCCCCGAGCAGTACTTC
TRBV27,NA,TRBD2,TRBJ2-1,CASSRTSGGIGDEQFF,TGTGCCAGCAGTCGGACTAGCGGGGGGATTGGGGATGAGCAGTTCTTC
TRBV10-3,NA,TRBD1,TRBJ1-2,CAISKPGTGFGYTF,TGTGCCATCAGCAAACCCGGGACAGGATTTGGCTACACCTTC